This is a list of T cell receptor beta chains from one sample in a study of T cells after yellow fever vaccination. TCRdb recomputed calls from the 5' RACE reads with MiXCR, one row per CDR3 protein. Here the sample spans about 220,000 distinct CDR3 sequences, around 6.7% being singletons. Specimen: CD4+ T cells sorted from PBMCs, collected on the day of the yellow fever booster vaccination. The receptors come from a man aged 25-40 years who received the YFV17D yellow fever vaccine. CDR3s include the opening cysteine and the closing phenylalanine or tryptophan. Each record gives: J gene, V gene, clone size, D gene, CDR3 protein, CDR3 DNA. The D gene is left open where the match is weak. Rows give clone size only sometimes, using once, few, many, or a class for an expanded clone.

J gene: TRBJ1-1
V gene: TRBV7-3
clone size: .
D gene: .
CDR3 protein: CASSNEWTEAFF
CDR3 DNA: TGTGCCAGCAGTAATGAGTGGACTGAAGCTTTCTTT

J gene: TRBJ1-5
V gene: TRBV20-1
clone size: few
D gene: TRBD1
CDR3 protein: CSARDQGGQPQHF
CDR3 DNA: TGCAGTGCTAGAGACCAGGGGGGGCAGCCCCAGCATTTT

J gene: TRBJ2-1
V gene: TRBV3-1
clone size: few
D gene: TRBD2
CDR3 protein: CASSLGLALSYNEQFF
CDR3 DNA: TGTGCCAGCAGCCTCGGACTAGCGCTGTCCTACAATGAGCAGTTCTTC

J gene: TRBJ2-7
V gene: TRBV10-1
clone size: many
D gene: .
CDR3 protein: CASSEGGPDYEQYF
CDR3 DNA: TGCGCCAGCAGTGAAGGAGGGCCCGACTACGAGCAGTACTTC

J gene: TRBJ2-1
V gene: TRBV28
clone size: many
D gene: .
CDR3 protein: CASSKTRVPNHF
CDR3 DNA: TGTGCCAGCAGTAAAACCCGGGTCCCCAATCACTTC

J gene: TRBJ2-5
V gene: TRBV6-5
clone size: few
D gene: TRBD2
CDR3 protein: CASSRGLAGGSRGSQYF
CDR3 DNA: TGTGCCAGCAGCCGGGGACTAGCGGGAGGGTCCAGGGGGTCCCAGTACTTC

J gene: TRBJ2-5
V gene: TRBV5-1
clone size: many
D gene: .
CDR3 protein: CASSLGAGTQETQYF
CDR3 DNA: TGCGCCAGCAGCTTGGGGGCCGGGACTCAAGAGACCCAGTACTTC

J gene: TRBJ2-2
V gene: TRBV5-1
clone size: many
D gene: .
CDR3 protein: CASSSGDGTGELFF
CDR3 DNA: TGCGCCAGCAGCTCAGGGGACGGCACCGGGGAGCTGTTTTTT

J gene: TRBJ2-7
V gene: TRBV7-2
clone size: many
D gene: .
CDR3 protein: CASSLNSFGDEQYF
CDR3 DNA: TGTGCCAGCAGCTTAAATTCTTTCGGCGACGAGCAGTACTTC

J gene: TRBJ2-1
V gene: TRBV5-5
clone size: many
D gene: .
CDR3 protein: CASSLRPSSYNEQFF
CDR3 DNA: TGTGCCAGCAGTTTGAGGCCCAGCTCCTACAATGAGCAGTTCTTC

J gene: TRBJ2-1
V gene: TRBV7-9
clone size: many
D gene: .
CDR3 protein: CASSLPDPEQFF
CDR3 DNA: TGTGCCAGCAGCTTGCCGGATCCCGAGCAGTTCTTC

J gene: TRBJ2-1
V gene: TRBV5-1
clone size: .
D gene: .
CDR3 protein: CASSLAPWGEQFF
CDR3 DNA: TGCGCCAGCAGCTTGGCTCCCTGGGGTGAGCAGTTCTTC

J gene: TRBJ2-7
V gene: TRBV7-9
clone size: .
D gene: .
CDR3 protein: CASSLVTVSYEQYF
CDR3 DNA: TGTGCCAGCAGCTTAGTAACAGTGTCCTACGAGCAGTACTTC

J gene: TRBJ2-6
V gene: TRBV5-6
clone size: .
D gene: .
CDR3 protein: CASSSNRFRGGANVLTF
CDR3 DNA: TGTGCCAGCAGCTCGAACAGGTTTCGGGGTGGGGCCAACGTCCTGACTTTC

J gene: TRBJ1-1
V gene: TRBV7-9
clone size: few
D gene: TRBD1
CDR3 protein: CASSLEGTGVSEAFF
CDR3 DNA: TGTGCCAGCAGCTTAGAAGGGACAGGGGTTTCTGAAGCTTTCTTT

J gene: TRBJ2-5
V gene: TRBV5-1
clone size: many
D gene: .
CDR3 protein: CASSRNAQETQYF
CDR3 DNA: TGCGCCAGCAGCCGAAATGCCCAAGAGACCCAGTACTTC

J gene: TRBJ2-7
V gene: TRBV25-1
clone size: .
D gene: .
CDR3 protein: CASSGDRTVLYEQYF
CDR3 DNA: TGTGCCAGCAGTGGCGATCGGACGGTTTTGTACGAGCAGTACTTC

J gene: TRBJ2-1
V gene: TRBV20-1
clone size: .
D gene: TRBD2
CDR3 protein: CSAFSSGRHNEQFF
CDR3 DNA: TGCAGTGCATTTTCTAGCGGTCGACACAATGAGCAGTTCTTC

J gene: TRBJ1-2
V gene: TRBV20-1
clone size: many
D gene: .
CDR3 protein: CSATGVLYGYTF
CDR3 DNA: TGCAGTGCTACTGGGGTCCTTTATGGCTACACCTTC

J gene: TRBJ2-3
V gene: TRBV6-1
clone size: many
D gene: TRBD2
CDR3 protein: CASIHSEAGRDSSTDTQYF
CDR3 DNA: TGTGCCAGCATCCACTCCGAAGCGGGGCGGGACTCTAGCACAGATACGCAGTATTTT

J gene: TRBJ2-3
V gene: TRBV5-1
clone size: few
D gene: .
CDR3 protein: CASSSSISGPGTDTQYF
CDR3 DNA: TGCGCCAGCAGCTCGTCAATATCGGGCCCCGGGACAGATACGCAGTATTTT

J gene: TRBJ2-7
V gene: TRBV5-6
clone size: .
D gene: TRBD1
CDR3 protein: CASSWGQGEYEQYF
CDR3 DNA: TGTGCCAGCAGCTGGGGACAGGGGGAGTACGAGCAGTACTTC

J gene: TRBJ2-2
V gene: TRBV30
clone size: .
D gene: .
CDR3 protein: CAWSPRRTGELFF
CDR3 DNA: TGTGCCTGGAGCCCAAGGCGGACCGGGGAGCTGTTTTTT

J gene: TRBJ2-1
V gene: TRBV9
clone size: .
D gene: TRBD2
CDR3 protein: CASKSGSSGEQFF
CDR3 DNA: TGTGCCAGCAAGAGCGGGAGCTCCGGTGAGCAGTTCTTC

J gene: TRBJ2-1
V gene: TRBV29-1
clone size: .
D gene: .
CDR3 protein: CSVAASDPNEQFF
CDR3 DNA: TGCAGCGTTGCTGCTAGCGATCCTAATGAGCAGTTCTTC

J gene: TRBJ1-1
V gene: TRBV12-3/TRBV12-4
clone size: .
D gene: .
CDR3 protein: CASSLVGRSEAFF
CDR3 DNA: TGTGCCAGCAGTTTAGTAGGGCGGAGTGAAGCTTTCTTT

J gene: TRBJ2-7
V gene: TRBV29-1
clone size: .
D gene: TRBD1
CDR3 protein: CSVRDRTAYEQYF
CDR3 DNA: TGCAGCGTTAGGGACAGAACGGCCTACGAGCAGTACTTC

J gene: TRBJ2-2
V gene: TRBV6-1
clone size: .
D gene: TRBD2
CDR3 protein: CASTRSSGTGELFF
CDR3 DNA: TGTGCCAGCACTCGGAGTAGCGGGACCGGGGAGCTGTTTTTT

J gene: TRBJ2-5
V gene: TRBV5-1
clone size: .
D gene: TRBD2
CDR3 protein: CASSGRRGLAGAEPSRETQYF
CDR3 DNA: TGCGCCAGCAGCGGACGAAGAGGACTAGCGGGAGCTGAACCCTCTCGGGAGACCCAGTACTTC

J gene: TRBJ2-3
V gene: TRBV14
clone size: many
D gene: TRBD2
CDR3 protein: CASSPRTSSDTQYF
CDR3 DNA: TGTGCCAGCAGCCCCCGGACTAGCTCGGATACGCAGTATTTT

J gene: TRBJ2-1
V gene: TRBV11-2
clone size: few
D gene: .
CDR3 protein: CASSLRFVLSSGDEQFF
CDR3 DNA: TGTGCCAGCAGCTTAAGATTCGTACTTTCCAGTGGCGATGAGCAGTTCTTC